Ten or more counts support the clone carrying this T cell receptor (beta chain). Its antigen remains unknown. Trimming took 3 bases from V and 2 from J, leaving 20 bases between them. Germline V gene sequence: CDR1 SGHDN, CDR2 FVKESK. The CDR3 extends over 17 amino acids. The data were obtained in a study of T cells after posttransplantation cyclophosphamide. Study-wide points: After PTCy, TRB diversity resembled that of CNI/methotrexate controls. Later blood repertoires were often dominated by clones from the donor CD8+ memory compartment.

TCRdb's copy holds only in-frame clones and misses some; the assay was immunoSEQ multiplex PCR. This repertoire holds 40,000 to 60,000 clones, and none appear only once. The receptor's source is a man aged 40-55 years in good health, CMV-negative, and a related stem cell transplant donor. This rearrangement joins TRBV14 to TRBJ2-7; the D gene is possibly TRBD2 (7 bases). The sequenced sample was PBMCs. CDR3 in DNA: TGTGCCAGCAGCCAGGGGGTGCTGAGGGGGGGAACCTACGAGCAGTACTTC. This codes for CASSQGVLRGGTYEQYF.